This is a list of T cell receptor beta chains from one sample in a study of blood T cells in healthy people across ages. TCRdb passed the 5' RACE reads through MiXCR, listing each CDR3 protein once. This repertoire shows fewer than 2 million distinct CDR3 sequences, roughly two fifths found once; its top ten account for about 21%. Sequences were obtained from blood. These receptors originate from a human donor in good health. Each CDR3 is given with its conserved first and last residue. The size field is filled for only some rows; it gives once, few, many or a size class.

abundance,v_gene,CDR3aa
NA,TRBV20-1,CSARQGQLYEQYF
NA,TRBV7-8,CASTARTMNTEAFF
NA,TRBV27,CASRSAGGGVEQYF
NA,TRBV7-6,CASSLVEPRTPNSPLHF
few,TRBV7-8,CASSFRLAGTSYEQYF
few,TRBV5-1,CASSLYGSGTEDHEQFF
NA,TRBV24-1,CATSDLDVGYTF
few,TRBV11-1,CASRQAGGRTVEQYF
NA,TRBV24-1,CATSDNTGELFF
many,TRBV10-3,CATGLGLAGTFQETQYF
NA,TRBV18,CASSPPARPHEQYF
NA,TRBV4-1,CASSQDRNRVYEQYF
few,TRBV12-5,CASASMPTRLFTGANVLTF
NA,TRBV7-2,CASSLVAGQSYGYTF
few,TRBV7-9,CASSALPGQQVISYEQYF
NA,TRBV7-9,CASSLDITYEQYF
few,TRBV28,CASSQTPLNSYGYTF
NA,TRBV20-1,CSARLSTAEAFF
NA,TRBV2,CASSRGGQGAHSPLHF
NA,TRBV5-1,CASSWTGEGNTIYF
many,TRBV4-3,CASSRGQTYEQYF
NA,TRBV7-3,CASSPRPNPYNEQFF
few,TRBV6-5,CASRKGGSTEAFF
NA,TRBV28,CASRDQLAGPGNEQFF
many,TRBV27,CASSFSQGPYEQYF
NA,TRBV20-1,CSARYPRESTDTQYF
NA,TRBV20-1,CSKLSGLGMGGEQYF
few,TRBV4-1,CASSPMPGQASTEQYF
NA,TRBV7-8,CASSPDISSYEQYF